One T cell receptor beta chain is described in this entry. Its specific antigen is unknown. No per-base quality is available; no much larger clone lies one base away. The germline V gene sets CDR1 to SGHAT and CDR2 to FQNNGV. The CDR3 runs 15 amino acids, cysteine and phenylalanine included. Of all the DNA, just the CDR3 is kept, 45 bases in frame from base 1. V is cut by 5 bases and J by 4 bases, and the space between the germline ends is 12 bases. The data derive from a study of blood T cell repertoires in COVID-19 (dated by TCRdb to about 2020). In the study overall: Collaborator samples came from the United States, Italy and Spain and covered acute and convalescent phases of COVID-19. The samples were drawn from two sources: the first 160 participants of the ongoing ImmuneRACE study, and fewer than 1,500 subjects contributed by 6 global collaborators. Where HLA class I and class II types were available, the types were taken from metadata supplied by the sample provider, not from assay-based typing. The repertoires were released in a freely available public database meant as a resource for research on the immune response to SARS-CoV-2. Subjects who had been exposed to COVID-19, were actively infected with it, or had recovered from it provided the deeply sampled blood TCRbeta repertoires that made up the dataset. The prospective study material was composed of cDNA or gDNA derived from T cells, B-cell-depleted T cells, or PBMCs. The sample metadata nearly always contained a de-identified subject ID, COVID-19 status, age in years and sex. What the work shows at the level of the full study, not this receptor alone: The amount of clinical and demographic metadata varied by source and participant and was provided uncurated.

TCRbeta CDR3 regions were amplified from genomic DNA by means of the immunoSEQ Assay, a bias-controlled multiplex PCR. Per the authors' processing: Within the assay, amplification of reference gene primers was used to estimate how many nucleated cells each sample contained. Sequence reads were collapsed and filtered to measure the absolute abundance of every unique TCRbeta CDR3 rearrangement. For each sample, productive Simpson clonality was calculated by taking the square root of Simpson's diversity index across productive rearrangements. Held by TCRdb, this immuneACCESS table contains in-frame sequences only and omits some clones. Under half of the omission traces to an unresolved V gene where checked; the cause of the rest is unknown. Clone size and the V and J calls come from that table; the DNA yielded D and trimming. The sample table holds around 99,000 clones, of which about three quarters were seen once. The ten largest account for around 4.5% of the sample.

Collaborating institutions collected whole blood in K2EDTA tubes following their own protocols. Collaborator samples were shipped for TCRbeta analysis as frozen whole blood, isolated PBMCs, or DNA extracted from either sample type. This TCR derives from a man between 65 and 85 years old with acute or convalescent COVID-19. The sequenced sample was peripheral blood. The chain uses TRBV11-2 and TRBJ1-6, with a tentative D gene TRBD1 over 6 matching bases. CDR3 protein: CASSQGTAYNSPLHF. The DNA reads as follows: TGTGCCAGCAGCCAGGGGACGGCGTATAATTCACCCCTCCACTTT.